The 26 T cell receptor beta chains reported below all come from one sample, sequenced in a study of T-cell reconstitution after alpha-beta-depleted transplantation in children. TCRbeta library preparation incorporated unique molecular identifiers. TCRdb reanalysed the PCR reads using MiXCR and keeps one entry per CDR3 protein. The repertoire holds approximately 210,000 distinct CDR3 sequences, with approximately 19% as singletons. The sequenced sample was PBMCs, mostly from graft donor cells, obtained 360 days after TCRalphabeta/CD19-depleted stem cell transplant. These receptors came from a male patient between 2 and 15 years old who had a stem cell transplant for acute lymphoblastic leukemia, so the T cells may come from the graft donor.

The sample holds many counts of this clonotype. The chain combines TRBV7-2 with TRBJ2-7; D is perhaps TRBD1 (5 bases). This CDR3 has 16 residues. Germline CDR1 is SGHTA and CDR2 is FQGNSA. Between the trimmed V and J ends, which lost 5 bases and 0 bases, there was a span of 17 bases. CDR3 amino acids: CASSPLGHTLSYEQYF. The CDR3, as DNA: TGTGCCAGCAGCCCCCTCGGACATACCCTCTCCTACGAGCAGTACTTC. The variable domain in full, completed from reference TRBV7-2 and TRBJ2-7, reads GAGVSQSPSNKVTEKGKDVELRCDPISGHTALYWYRQSLGQGLEFLIYFQGNSAPDKSGLPSDRFSAERTGGSVSTLTIQRTQQEDSAVYLCASSPLGHTLSYEQYFGPGTRLTVT.

The table lists this clonotype with a count of one. This sequence joins TRBV7-8 and TRBJ1-2; a possible D gene is TRBD1 (6 bases). The CDR3 length is 12 residues. Per germline, CDR1 SGHVS and CDR2 FQNEAQ. The ends were cut back, 3 bases at V and 9 bases at J, with 11 bases in the middle. CDR3 DNA: TGTGCCAGCAGCTTTAACAGGGAAAGCTACACCTTC. Protein: CASSFNRESYTF.

This clonotype was recorded a few times. The J gene is TRBJ2-7, the V gene TRBV5-6; D is unclear. The CDR3 contains 14 residues. V shed 1 base and J shed 3 bases, with 11 bases lying between them. CDR1 SGHDT and CDR2 YYEEEE come from the germline V gene. This CDR3 reads CASSLNRWNYEQYF. The CDR3 nucleotides are TGTGCCAGCAGCTTGAACCGGTGGAACTACGAGCAGTACTTC. The full variable domain, its missing parts supplied by reference TRBV5-6 and TRBJ2-7, is DAGVTQSPTHLIKTRGQQVTLRCSPKSGHDTVSWYQQALGQGPQFIFQYYEEEERQRGNFPDRFSGHQFPNYSSELNVNALLLGDSALYLCASSLNRWNYEQYFGPGTRLTVT.

This clonotype was counted a few times. V is TRBV28 and J is TRBJ1-5; D not certain. The CDR3 consists of 12 residues. Between the trimmed V and J ends, which lost 3 bases and 5 bases, there was a span of 5 bases. CDR1 is MDHEN, CDR2 SYDVKM, per germline. Written as DNA, the CDR3 is TGTGCCAGCAGTTTGCCTCATCAGCCCCAGCATTTT. Protein sequence: CASSLPHQPQHF.

This clonotype showed up just a few times. The gene calls are TRBV20-1 and TRBJ2-5; the D gene is possibly TRBD1 (5 bases). Trimming removed 7 bases from V and 3 bases from J, with 15 bases in between. The CDR3 sequence is 13 residues long. Germline CDR1 and CDR2: DFQATT and SNEGSKA (reference sequence). The CDR3 sequence: CSDLDRLKETQYF. CDR3 DNA sequence: TGCAGTGACCTTGACAGACTGAAAGAGACCCAGTACTTC.

This clonotype appeared a few times. The rearrangement uses TRBV7-2 and TRBJ2-3; TRBD1 is a possible D gene (6 bases). V shed 1 base and J shed 6 bases, with 14 bases lying between them. Germline CDR1 is SGHTA and CDR2 is FQGNSA. This CDR3 is built from 15 residues. CDR3 residues: CASSLGAGVGDTQYF. CDR3 in DNA: TGTGCCAGCAGCTTAGGCGCAGGGGTGGGCGATACGCAGTATTTT.

This clonotype was recorded once. J is TRBJ2-3 and V is TRBV4-2; 7 bases are a match to TRBD2. CDR3 length: 14 residues. Unmatched junction bases numbered 4, after V lost 5 bases and J lost 2 bases. The germline V gene has CDR1 LGHNA and CDR2 YNFKEQ. The CDR3 sequence is CASSGGLSTDTQYF. CDR3 sequence (DNA): TGTGCCAGCAGCGGGGGACTATCCACAGATACGCAGTATTTT.

This clonotype occurred many times. In nucleotides, the CDR3 is TGCGCCAGCAGCCAAGACCGCGGCTTGGCCTACGAGCAGTACTTC. Translation: CASSQDRGLAYEQYF. The rearrangement links TRBV4-3 to TRBJ2-7; D ambiguous. The CDR3 contains 15 residues. Deletions cut 0 bases from V and 2 bases from J, with 11 bases between. CDR1 is LGHNA, CDR2 YSLEER, per germline.

This clonotype has just a few counts. The chain is built from TRBV11-1 and TRBJ2-1, with D perhaps TRBD2 (6 bases). This CDR3 is 14 amino acids long. Germline CDR1 and CDR2: SGHAT and FQDESV (reference sequence). V was cut by 2 bases and J by 5 bases, with 10 bases left in between. CDR3 in amino acids: CASSLLRGNNEQFF. The CDR3 DNA reads TGTGCCAGCAGCTTACTCCGCGGGAACAATGAGCAGTTCTTC.

This clonotype has only a few counts. The V call is TRBV12-3 or TRBV12-4, the J call TRBJ2-3; 8 positions agree with TRBD2. With V trimmed by 4 bases and J by 2 bases, 11 bases remained unmatched. The CDR3 is 17 amino acids. The DNA for the CDR3 is TGTGCCAGCAGTTCCTTCCTCGGGAGGGGACCCACAGATACGCAGTATTTT. It specifies CASSSFLGRGPTDTQYF.

A few counts support this clonotype. The genes are TRBV29-1 and TRBJ1-5; 9 bases agree with TRBD1. Germline lookup yields CDR1 SQVTM and CDR2 ANQGSEA. V gave up 8 bases and J gave up 3 bases; unmatched junction bases: 14. The CDR3 has 16 amino acids. CDR3 DNA sequence: TGCAGCCCCCGCCGGACATGGGACAGGGCCAATCAGCCCCAGCATTTT. Translating gives CSPRRTWDRANQPQHF.

V and J are TRBV6-1 and TRBJ1-4; 9 bases align to TRBD1. The CDR3 spans 15 residues. With 6 bases clipped from V and 8 bases from J, the junction kept 10 bases outside the gene matches. CDR1 and CDR2 (germline): MNHNS, SASEGT. CDR3 region: CASSSTGQGDEKLFF. CDR3 nucleotide sequence: TGTGCCAGCAGCTCCACGGGACAGGGCGACGAAAAACTGTTTTTT.

This clonotype showed up just a few times. The chain employs TRBV10-1 and TRBJ2-5, with TRBD1 matching 8 bases. CDR1 WNHNN and CDR2 SYGVQD come from the germline V gene (reference sequence). J lost 3 bases, V lost 6 bases, and 6 bases had no gene match. This CDR3 contains 14 residues. The CDR3 region has the DNA TGCGCCAGCAGCCGCACGACAGGGGAAGAGACCCAGTACTTC. Translation: CASSRTTGEETQYF.

The chain recombines TRBV5-4 with TRBJ2-3; the match to TRBD2 covers 8 bases. The J segment lost 14 bases and the V segment lost 0 bases, leaving 8 bases of the junction unmatched. This CDR3 contains 13 residues. Germline loops: CDR1 SGHNT, CDR2 YYREEE (reference sequence). CDR3 in amino acids: CASSLAGSGVGYF. CDR3 sequence (DNA): TGTGCCAGCAGCTTGGCTGGTAGCGGGGTTGGGTATTTT.

The chain carries TRBV15 and TRBJ1-5, with D maybe TRBD1 (5 bases). The germline V gene has CDR1 LNHNV and CDR2 YYDKDF (reference sequence). This CDR3 contains 16 residues. The ends were cut back, 1 base at V and 8 bases at J, with 18 bases in the middle. In DNA, the CDR3 is TGTGCCACCAGCAGAGTGGGGCCCCGGGGAAGTGAGCCCCAGCATTTT. It translates to CATSRVGPRGSEPQHF.

This clonotype was seen only a few times. The genes are TRBV5-1 and TRBJ2-7; the D is unclear. The CDR3 spans 14 residues. The ends were cut back, 4 bases at V and 0 bases at J, with 11 bases in the middle. Germline loops: CDR1 SGHRS, CDR2 YFSETQ. For the CDR3, the DNA is TGCGCCAGCAGCCCCGACACAGTCTCCTACGAGCAGTACTTC. Residues: CASSPDTVSYEQYF.

This clonotype was counted only a few times. This chain joins TRBV7-9 and TRBJ2-1; D unclear. The CDR3 loop spans 16 amino acids. The germline CDR1 and CDR2 sequences are SEHNR and FQNEAQ (reference sequence). V shed 1 base and J shed 8 bases, with 18 bases lying between them. CDR3 in amino acids: CASSLGGVRFQDEQFF. CDR3 bases: TGTGCCAGCAGCTTAGGTGGGGTTAGGTTTCAAGATGAGCAGTTCTTC.

Only a few counts were recorded for this clonotype. The chain joins TRBV7-9 to TRBJ1-3, with D possibly matching TRBD1 (5 bases). CDR3 length: 15 amino acids. The germline V gene encodes CDR1 SEHNR and CDR2 FQNEAQ (reference sequence). V gave up 5 bases and J gave up 4 bases, with 15 bases separating them. The CDR3 spells CASSPSNGQGNTIYF. CDR3 bases: TGTGCCAGCAGCCCATCAAATGGACAAGGAAACACCATATATTTT.

This clonotype occurred many times. The chain combines TRBV9 with TRBJ2-1; 8 bases agree with TRBD2. The trim removed 3 bases at V and 4 bases at J, leaving 9 bases unmatched. The germline CDR1 and CDR2 sequences are SGDLS and YYNGEE. The CDR3 is made up of 16 amino acids. The CDR3 DNA reads TGTGCCAGCAGCGAAACGAGCGGGGGAAGTTACAATGAGCAGTTCTTC. Translation: CASSETSGGSYNEQFF. Combining the CDR3 with reference TRBV9 and TRBJ2-1 gives the whole variable domain DSGVTQTPKHLITATGQRVTLRCSPRSGDLSVYWYQQSLDQGLQFLIQYYNGEERAKGNILERFSAQQFPDLHSELNLSSLELGDSALYFCASSETSGGSYNEQFFGPGTRLTVL.

This clonotype occurred a few times. J is TRBJ1-5 and V is TRBV5-1; D gene ambiguous. The CDR3 covers 13 residues. The germline V gene has CDR1 SGHRS and CDR2 YFSETQ. V was pared by 4 bases and J by 7 bases, with 12 bases between. The CDR3 sequence: CASSPTYGQPQHF. CDR3 bases: TGCGCCAGCAGCCCGACGTACGGGCAGCCCCAGCATTTT.

J is TRBJ2-1 and V is TRBV12-3 or TRBV12-4; possibly TRBD1 or TRBD2 for D (6 bases each). CDR3 length: 15 residues. Trimming took off 3 bases at V and 2 bases at J, with 11 bases between the two ends. The CDR3 nucleotides read TGTGCCAGCAGTTTGTCACGGGGGCCCTACAATGAGCAGTTCTTC. Protein: CASSLSRGPYNEQFF.

There are a few counts of this clonotype. The chain carries TRBV12-3 or TRBV12-4 and TRBJ1-5; D not resolved. The V end lost 6 bases, the J end lost 0 bases, and 12 bases lay between the germline ends. This CDR3 spans 15 amino acids. CDR3 protein: CASRRGGNSNQPQHF. The CDR3 coding sequence is TGTGCCAGCAGAAGAGGAGGTAATAGCAATCAGCCCCAGCATTTT.

V usage is TRBV20-1 and J usage is TRBJ1-1, with TRBD1 identical over 10 bases. CDR1 is DFQATT and CDR2 is SNEGSKA in the germline V gene (reference sequence). The CDR3 length is 12 residues. The junction had 3 bases not matched to a gene; V was cut back by 6 bases and J by 5 bases. CDR3 DNA: TGCAGTGCCAGACAGGGGGCAACTGAAGCTTTCTTT. Protein product: CSARQGATEAFF.

The J gene is TRBJ2-5, the V gene TRBV7-9; a possible D gene is TRBD1 (6 bases). In germline, CDR1 is SEHNR, CDR2 FQNEAQ (reference sequence). Trimming left V 1 base short and J 7 bases short, with 22 bases between. This CDR3 comprises 17 residues. DNA for the CDR3: TGTGCCAGCAGCTTAGATCCTCTCAGGGGCTCTATGGGGACCCAGTACTTC. Translating it yields CASSLDPLRGSMGTQYF. The entire variable domain, with the rest obtained from reference TRBV7-9 and TRBJ2-5, is as follows: DTGVSQNPRHKITKRGQNVTFRCDPISEHNRLYWYRQTLGQGPEFLTYFQNEAQLEKSRLLSDRFSAERPKGSFSTLEIQRTEQGDSAMYLCASSLDPLRGSMGTQYFGPGTRLLVL.

In its sample, this clonotype was seen a few times. The V call is TRBV11-3, the J call TRBJ2-2, with D possibly being TRBD1 (5 bases). Germline CDR1 SGHNT, CDR2 YENEEA. Trimming shortened V by 1 base and J by 3 bases, and 15 bases separated the two germline ends. CDR3 length: 17 residues. The CDR3 region has the DNA TGTGCCAGCAGCTTAGCCCAGTGGGGCACGGACACCGGGGAGCTGTTTTTT. Protein: CASSLAQWGTDTGELFF.

The chain recombines TRBV18 with TRBJ1-2; 9 bases fit TRBD1. Looked up from germline, CDR1 is KGHSH and CDR2 is LQKENI. The CDR3 runs to 16 residues. J gave up 6 bases and V 2 bases, and 10 bases lay outside the gene matches. For the CDR3, the DNA is TGTGCCAGCTCACCAAAGTCGGACAGGGGCTTTCATGGCTACACCTTC. It yields the protein CASSPKSDRGFHGYTF.